This T cell receptor beta chain was captured by sequencing in a study of cytomegalovirus exposure and HLA in healthy donors. Broader study findings: Confirmation in vitro established that three CMV-associated chains were specific for CMV antigens.

The V gene's germline CDR1 is MNHEY and CDR2 SVGAGI. This CDR3 has 15 amino acids. The J segment lost 6 bases and the V segment lost 0 bases, leaving 5 bases of the junction unmatched. Comments on this clone: Its antigen is not known.

With 60 Vbeta and 13 Jbeta primers, the PCR was carried out. Measured with immunoSEQ multiplex PCR; TCRdb has only the in-frame clones, and not every one. The sample holds 35,000 to 40,000 clones, 70% to 75% seen once. The clonotype was recovered from a man aged 25 to 45 in good health and CMV-seronegative. Sequencing was carried out using PBMCs. The gene calls are TRBV6-5 and TRBJ1-5; 7 bases line up with TRBD1. The CDR3 spells CASSYSTGKGQPQHF. CDR3 nucleotide sequence: TGTGCCAGCAGTTACTCGACAGGGAAGGGTCAGCCCCAGCATTTT.